The entry below gives a single T cell receptor beta chain sequence along with its context. This sample stems from a study of T cell changes during pregnancy in multiple sclerosis. Here immunoSEQ multiplex PCR was the method, and the copy in TCRdb shows in-frame clones only, minus some. The sample holds tens of thousands of clones, approximately 91% seen once. This CDR3 is 16 amino acids long. Germline V gene data show CDR1 as SGDLS and CDR2 as YYNGEE. With V trimmed by 4 bases and J by 3 bases, 7 bases remained unmatched. The sequencing used peripheral blood, collected before pregnancy. J is TRBJ2-1 and V is TRBV9; 10 bases map to TRBD2. This TCR was recovered from a female donor with multiple sclerosis, enrolled in a pregnancy study. The CDR3 region has the DNA TGTGCCAGCAGCCTAAAAAGCGGGAGGGTCTACAATGAGCAGTTCTTC. Residues: CASSLKSGRVYNEQFF.